Shown below are 14 T cell receptor beta chains from a single sample sequenced in a study of CD4 T cells in relation to SARS-CoV-2 and coronaviruses. The unexposed donors gave CD4+ T cells in about 2011-2018, prior to COVID-19. Assay used: immunoSEQ multiplex PCR; TCRdb lists only in-frame clones, some missing. The top ten hold 0.23% of the sample, which has approximately 70,000 clones, over 85% seen once. The sequencing sample was made of naive CD4+ T cells from PBMCs. Subset reported: naive CD4+ T cells isolated by negative enrichment. The receptors here all came from a human donor in good health.

V is TRBV9 and J is TRBJ1-1; TRBD1 might be the D (6 bases). The V gene lost 2 bases and the J gene lost 0 bases, with 8 bases spanning the gap. CDR1 SGDLS and CDR2 YYNGEE come from the germline V gene. This CDR3 contains 14 residues. The CDR3 region is CASSVGHMNTEAFF. The CDR3 DNA reads as TGTGCCAGCAGCGTGGGACACATGAACACTGAAGCTTTCTTT.

The J gene is TRBJ2-1, the V gene TRBV12-5; the match to TRBD2 covers 14 bases. Trimming removed 4 bases from V and 5 bases from J; junction bases left unmatched: 1. This CDR3 region has 15 residues. CDR1 and CDR2 from the germline V gene are LGHNT and FRNRAP. The CDR3 sequence: CASGWGLAGDNEQFF. In nucleotides, the CDR3 is TGTGCTAGTGGTTGGGGACTAGCGGGGGACAATGAGCAGTTCTTC.

The chain has TRBV5-1 and TRBJ2-1, with a tentative D call TRBD1 (5 bases). Between the trimmed V and J ends, which lost 4 bases and 4 bases, there was a span of 12 bases. The germline gives CDR1 SGHRS, CDR2 YFSETQ. The CDR3 is 14 residues long. The CDR3 spells CASSPDSRYNEQFF. Written as DNA, the CDR3 is TGCGCCAGCAGCCCCGACAGCCGTTACAATGAGCAGTTCTTC.

This clone has just one count. The gene calls are TRBV10-3 and TRBJ1-2; the match to TRBD1 covers 8 bases. Germline V gene sequence: CDR1 ENHRY, CDR2 SYGVKD. The CDR3 contains 16 residues. J was trimmed by 4 bases and V by 0 bases; bases with no gene match: 7. DNA for the CDR3: TGTGCCATCAGTGAGTCGCGGACAGGGAGCGTCTATGGCTACACCTTC. As protein: CAISESRTGSVYGYTF.

This clone was picked up a small number of times. CDR3 nucleotides: TGCAGCGTTCAGTGGGGGGCAGGGGGAGGGTTCTTC. Translating gives CSVQWGAGGGFF. The rearrangement uses TRBV29-1 and TRBJ2-1; D is perhaps TRBD1 (7 bases). Germline CDR1 reads SQVTM; CDR2 reads ANQGSEA. The CDR3 runs 12 residues. V dropped 5 bases and J dropped 15 bases, with 20 bases sitting between them.

In its sample, this clone was seen once. The chain links TRBV30 to TRBJ2-7; D gene unclear. The CDR3 totals 15 residues. Germline V gives CDR1 GTSNPN, CDR2 SVGIG (reference sequence). V gave up 2 bases and J gave up 8 bases, with 22 bases separating them. The CDR3 is CAWSRPGGRRSKQYF. CDR3 nucleotide sequence: TGTGCCTGGAGTCGCCCCGGTGGGCGCCGGAGCAAGCAGTACTTC. Drawing the rest from reference TRBV30 and TRBJ2-7, the complete variable domain is SQTIHQWPATLVQPVGSPLSLECTVEGTSNPNLYWYRQAAGRGLQLLFYSVGIGQISSEVPQNLSASRPQDRQFILSSKKLLLSDSGFYLCAWSRPGGRRSKQYFGPGTRLTVT.

The chain recombines TRBV19 with TRBJ2-5; a weak D match, TRBD2 (5 bases). The germline V gene has CDR1 LNHDA and CDR2 SQIVND (reference sequence). The CDR3 runs to 13 residues. Trimming took off 4 bases at V and 2 bases at J, with 8 bases between the two ends. This CDR3 is CASSKAEQETQYF. DNA of the CDR3: TGTGCCAGTAGTAAAGCGGAACAAGAGACCCAGTACTTC.

The chain links TRBV27 to TRBJ1-2; D is uncertain. Germline V CDR1 and CDR2: MNHEY, SMNVEV (reference sequence). V was clipped by 5 bases and J by 5 bases, with 9 bases between them. The CDR3 runs 12 residues. This CDR3 reads CASSLAGYGYTF. CDR3 sequence (DNA): TGTGCCAGCAGTCTGGCCGGGTATGGCTACACCTTC.

The chain has TRBV5-5 and TRBJ2-7, with 8 bases identical to TRBD1. V gave up 5 bases and J gave up 2 bases; unmatched junction bases: 6. The germline gives CDR1 SGHKS, CDR2 YYEKEE (reference sequence). The CDR3 runs to 14 residues. The CDR3: CASRGWGQAYEQYF. The CDR3 region has the DNA TGTGCCAGCAGGGGTTGGGGACAGGCCTACGAGCAGTACTTC.

This chain links TRBV5-6 with TRBJ2-2; D perhaps matches TRBD2 (6 bases). The V end was cut by 6 bases, the J end by 0 bases, with 15 bases between. This CDR3 has 16 residues. CDR1 is SGHDT and CDR2 is YYEEEE in the germline V gene. CDR3 in DNA: TGTGCCAGCAAGGGCCCGGGGGAACCGAACACCGGGGAGCTGTTTTTT. Its protein product is CASKGPGEPNTGELFF.

The chain recombines TRBV11-2 with TRBJ2-4, with 8 bases fitting TRBD1. Germline lookup yields CDR1 SGHAT and CDR2 FQNNGV. J lost 2 bases, V lost 5 bases, and 8 bases had no gene match. This CDR3 spans 16 amino acids. CDR3 sequence (DNA): TGTGCCAGCAGCCGAGTAGGGACAGGCTCCAAAAACATTCAGTACTTC. Translating it yields CASSRVGTGSKNIQYF.

This clone was seen only once. This chain connects TRBV11-1 to TRBJ2-5, with a tentative D call TRBD1 (6 bases). Germline CDR1 reads SGHAT; CDR2 reads FQDESV (reference sequence). CDR3 length: 15 amino acids. V lost 5 bases, J lost 9 bases, and 22 bases lay in between. The CDR3 DNA follows: TGTGCCAGCAGCCCACAGGGTATCGAATTTTCGGCCCAGTACTTC. It translates to CASSPQGIEFSAQYF.

The gene calls are TRBV10-2 and TRBJ1-4; D is perhaps TRBD1 (5 bases). Deletions cut 5 bases from V and 5 bases from J, with 9 bases between. Germline V gene lookup returns CDR1 WSHSY and CDR2 SAAADI. This CDR3 has 13 amino acids. The CDR3 nucleotides read TGCGCCAGCAGTAGGGGCCTGAATGAAAAACTGTTTTTT. Translating gives CASSRGLNEKLFF.

The rearrangement links TRBV9 to TRBJ2-1, with D hard to call. CDR3 length equals 14 residues. The V and J ends lost 2 bases and 5 bases respectively, with 11 bases between them. The germline gives CDR1 SGDLS, CDR2 YYNGEE. The CDR3 spells CASSVLGSNNEQFF. Written as DNA, the CDR3 is TGTGCCAGCAGCGTCCTCGGGTCCAACAATGAGCAGTTCTTC.